The 14 T cell receptor beta chains listed next were all sequenced from one sample in a study of OX40 agonist ivuxolimab in advanced cancers. Assay: immunoSEQ multiplex PCR; the TCRdb copy retains only in-frame clones and omits some. The data show approximately 70,000 clones, 80% to 90% seen once. The sequencing here drew on CD4+ or CD8+ T cells sorted from blood, taken in a trial of the OX40 agonist ivuxolimab. Receptors originate from an adult with an advanced solid tumor such as melanoma, head and neck, liver or kidney cancer.

The rearrangement joins TRBV28 to TRBJ1-1, with unresolved D. Germline V gene sequence: CDR1 MDHEN, CDR2 SYDVKM. Trimming cost V 6 bases and J 0 bases, with 8 bases left between them. This CDR3 region has 13 residues. The CDR3 sequence: CASRPWMNTEAFF. As DNA, the CDR3 is TGTGCCAGCAGGCCTTGGATGAACACTGAAGCTTTCTTT.

The chain recombines TRBV7-2 with TRBJ1-5; a weak D match, TRBD1 (5 bases). Germline CDR1 is SGHTA and CDR2 is FQGNSA. This CDR3 spans 13 amino acids. V lost 4 bases and J lost 4, with 8 bases in between. CDR3 nucleotides: TGTGCCAGCAGCTCGCAGGGTAATCAGCCCCAGCATTTT. This sequence encodes CASSSQGNQPQHF.

This clone has a handful of counts. The chain is built from TRBV30 and TRBJ1-5; D gene unclear. The CDR3 covers 13 residues. Germline V gene data show CDR1 as GTSNPN and CDR2 as SVGIG (reference sequence). V shed 1 base and J shed 5 bases, with 9 bases lying between them. The CDR3 reads CAWSGHRDQPQHF. CDR3 in DNA: TGTGCCTGGAGTGGGCACAGAGATCAGCCCCAGCATTTT.

The chain joins TRBV10-3 to TRBJ2-5, with 7 positions matching TRBD2. CDR1 is ENHRY and CDR2 is SYGVKD in the germline V gene. V lost 8 bases to trimming and J lost 5 bases; unmatched junction nucleotides: 11. This CDR3 has 14 amino acids. The chain's CDR3 is CAIRSAGEGETQYF. The DNA for the CDR3 is TGTGCCATCCGAAGTGCGGGAGAGGGGGAGACCCAGTACTTC.

The chain links TRBV10-3 to TRBJ2-5, with 7 bases that match TRBD2. The CDR3 runs 15 residues. Trimming took 6 bases from V and 4 from J; bases not matched to a gene: 11. CDR1 is ENHRY, CDR2 SYGVKD, per germline. CDR3 coding DNA: TGTGCCATCAGGGGGGACGGGGGGTCGGTAGAGACCCAGTACTTC. It specifies CAIRGDGGSVETQYF.

This clone was found a few times. The chain couples TRBV28 to TRBJ1-1; no definite D call. Between the trimmed V and J ends, which lost 1 base and 2 bases, there was a span of 2 bases. The CDR3 sequence is 12 residues long. Per germline, CDR1 MDHEN and CDR2 SYDVKM. The CDR3 DNA reads TGTGCCAGCAGTTTATTCAACACTGAAGCTTTCTTT. This sequence encodes CASSLFNTEAFF.

The chain combines TRBV10-3 with TRBJ2-1, with TRBD2 matching 10 bases. The CDR3 length is 15 residues. Germline V CDR1 and CDR2: ENHRY, SYGVKD. With V trimmed by 3 bases and J by 10 bases, 9 bases remained unmatched. CDR3 nucleotide sequence: TGTGCCATCAGTGAAGGGCTAGCGGGAGCTGGGGAGCAGTTCTTC. It codes for CAISEGLAGAGEQFF.

This rearrangement joins TRBV11-2 to TRBJ2-7, with 7 bases lining up with TRBD1. The trim removed 1 base at V and 3 bases at J, leaving 3 bases unmatched. The germline V gene has CDR1 SGHAT and CDR2 FQNNGV. CDR3 length: 14 residues. The CDR3 loop is CASSLVQGIYEQYF. The CDR3 DNA sequence: TGTGCCAGCAGCTTAGTACAGGGGATCTACGAGCAGTACTTC.

V gene TRBV29-1 combines with J gene TRBJ1-2, with 7 nucleotides matching TRBD1. Germline CDR1 and CDR2: SQVTM and ANQGSEA. V was clipped by 6 bases and J by 4 bases; unmatched bases: 8. CDR3 size: 13 residues. The CDR3 DNA follows: TGCAGCGTCGATCCGGGACAGTCCTATGGCTACACCTTC. Translated, it gives CSVDPGQSYGYTF.

This clone was seen a single time. The CDR3 sequence: CASSRDRATYF. The CDR3 DNA reads TGTGCCAGTAGTCGGGACAGGGCTACCTACTTC. The gene calls are TRBV19 and TRBJ2-5, with TRBD1 matching over 9 bases. The CDR3 covers 11 residues. CDR1 and CDR2 from the germline V gene are LNHDA and SQIVND (reference sequence). Trimming took 5 bases from V and 14 from J; bases not matched to a gene: 6.

The V gene is TRBV6-1, the J gene TRBJ2-7; TRBD2 might be the D (6 bases). V was trimmed by 6 bases and J by 1 base, leaving 10 bases between them. Germline loops: CDR1 MNHNS, CDR2 SASEGT. This CDR3 contains 13 residues. The CDR3 sequence: CASSLTRSYEQYF. CDR3 nucleotides: TGTGCCAGCAGCCTGACTAGGTCCTACGAGCAGTACTTC.

The V gene is TRBV11-2, the J gene TRBJ1-4; TRBD1 might be the D (6 bases). The CDR3 has 15 residues. From germline, CDR1 is SGHAT and CDR2 FQNNGV. V was clipped by 3 bases and J by 8 bases, with 16 bases between them. The CDR3 reads CASSLPTGRGEKLFF. In DNA form, the CDR3 reads TGTGCCAGCAGCTTGCCGACAGGACGGGGCGAAAAACTGTTTTTT.

The J gene is TRBJ2-7, the V gene TRBV11-1; 11 bases are a match to TRBD1. The CDR3 covers 15 residues. CDR1 and CDR2 (germline): SGHAT, FQDESV (reference sequence). With V trimmed by 5 bases and J by 3 bases, 6 bases remained unmatched. CDR3 bases: TGTGCCAGCAGCCCTATGGGACAGGGGGGCTACGAGCAGTACTTC. Translation: CASSPMGQGGYEQYF. The complete variable domain, with remaining parts taken from reference TRBV11-1 and TRBJ2-7, reads EAEVAQSPRYKITEKSQAVAFWCDPISGHATLYWYRQILGQGPELLVQFQDESVVDDSQLPKDRFSAERLKGVDSTLKIQPAELGDSAMYLCASSPMGQGGYEQYFGPGTRLTVT.

This clone was found once. The chain has TRBV30 and TRBJ1-1; TRBD1 matches at 9 bases. With V trimmed by 3 bases and J by 5 bases, 4 bases remained unmatched. The length of the CDR3 is 13 residues. Looked up from germline, CDR1 is GTSNPN and CDR2 is SVGIG (reference sequence). The DNA for the CDR3 is TGTGCCTGGAGGACAGGGGGAGGGACTGAAGCTTTCTTT. It encodes CAWRTGGGTEAFF.